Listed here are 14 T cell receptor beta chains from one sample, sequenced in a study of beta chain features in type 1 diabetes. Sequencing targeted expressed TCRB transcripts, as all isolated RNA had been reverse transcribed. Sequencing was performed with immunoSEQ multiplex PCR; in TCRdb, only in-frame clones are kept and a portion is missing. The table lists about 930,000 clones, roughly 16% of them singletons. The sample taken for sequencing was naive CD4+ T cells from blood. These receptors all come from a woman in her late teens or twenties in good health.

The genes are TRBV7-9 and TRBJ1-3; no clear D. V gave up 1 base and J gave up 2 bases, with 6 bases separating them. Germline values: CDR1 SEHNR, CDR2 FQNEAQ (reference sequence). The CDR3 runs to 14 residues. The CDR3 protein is CASSLVRAGNTIYF. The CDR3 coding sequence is TGTGCCAGCAGCTTAGTTCGGGCTGGAAACACCATATATTTT.

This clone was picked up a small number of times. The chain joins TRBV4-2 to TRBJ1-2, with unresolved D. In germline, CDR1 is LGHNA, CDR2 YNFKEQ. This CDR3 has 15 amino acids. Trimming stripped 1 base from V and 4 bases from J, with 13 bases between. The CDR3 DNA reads TGTGCCAGCAGCCAAGGAGCCACGGGTAGCTATGGCTACACCTTC. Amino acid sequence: CASSQGATGSYGYTF.

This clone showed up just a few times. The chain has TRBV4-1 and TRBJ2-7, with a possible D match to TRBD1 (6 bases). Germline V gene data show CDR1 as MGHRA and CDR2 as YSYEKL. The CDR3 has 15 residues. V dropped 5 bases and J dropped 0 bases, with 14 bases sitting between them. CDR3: CASSVNTGSSYEQYF. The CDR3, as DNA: TGCGCCAGCAGCGTAAACACAGGGAGCTCCTACGAGCAGTACTTC.

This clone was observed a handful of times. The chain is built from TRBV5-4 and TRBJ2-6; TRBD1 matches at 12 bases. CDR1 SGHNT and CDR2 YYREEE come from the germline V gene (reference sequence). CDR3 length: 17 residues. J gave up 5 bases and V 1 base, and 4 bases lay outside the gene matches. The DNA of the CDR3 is TGTGCCAGCAGCTTGCCGGGACAGGGGGCCTGGGCCAACGTCCTGACTTTC. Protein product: CASSLPGQGAWANVLTF.

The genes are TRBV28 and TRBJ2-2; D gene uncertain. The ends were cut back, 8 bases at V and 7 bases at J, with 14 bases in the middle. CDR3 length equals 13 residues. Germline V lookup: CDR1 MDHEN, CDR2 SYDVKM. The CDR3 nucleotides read TGTGCCAGCCAAAGTGGGTCTGGCGGGGAGCTGTTTTTT. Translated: CASQSGSGGELFF. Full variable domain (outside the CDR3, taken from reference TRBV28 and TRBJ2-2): DVKVTQSSRYLVKRTGEKVFLECVQDMDHENMFWYRQDPGLGLRLIYFSYDVKMKEKGDIPEGYSVSREKKERFSLILESASTNQTSMYLCASQSGSGGELFFGEGSRLTVL.

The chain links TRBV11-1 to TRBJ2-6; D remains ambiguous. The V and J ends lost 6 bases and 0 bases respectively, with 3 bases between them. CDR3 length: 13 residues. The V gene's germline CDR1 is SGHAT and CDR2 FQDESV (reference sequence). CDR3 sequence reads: CASRSSGANVLTF. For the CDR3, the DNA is TGTGCCAGCAGGAGCTCTGGGGCCAACGTCCTGACTTTC.

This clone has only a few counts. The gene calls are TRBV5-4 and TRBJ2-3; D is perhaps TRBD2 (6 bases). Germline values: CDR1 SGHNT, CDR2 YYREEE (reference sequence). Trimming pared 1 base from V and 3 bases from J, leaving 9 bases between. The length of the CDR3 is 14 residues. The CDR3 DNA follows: TGTGCCAGCAGCTTGATTAGCGGTACAGATACGCAGTATTTT. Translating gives CASSLISGTDTQYF. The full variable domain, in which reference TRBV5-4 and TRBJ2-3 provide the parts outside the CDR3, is ETGVTQSPTHLIKTRGQQVTLRCSSQSGHNTVSWYQQALGQGPQFIFQYYREEENGRGNFPPRFSGLQFPNYSSELNVNALELDDSALYLCASSLISGTDTQYFGPGTRLTVL.

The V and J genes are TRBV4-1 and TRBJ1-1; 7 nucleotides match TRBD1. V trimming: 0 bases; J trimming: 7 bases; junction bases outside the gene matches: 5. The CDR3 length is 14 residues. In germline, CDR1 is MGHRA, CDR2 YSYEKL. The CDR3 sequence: CASSQDLNRGEAFF. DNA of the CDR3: TGCGCCAGCAGCCAAGACCTTAACAGGGGTGAAGCTTTCTTT.

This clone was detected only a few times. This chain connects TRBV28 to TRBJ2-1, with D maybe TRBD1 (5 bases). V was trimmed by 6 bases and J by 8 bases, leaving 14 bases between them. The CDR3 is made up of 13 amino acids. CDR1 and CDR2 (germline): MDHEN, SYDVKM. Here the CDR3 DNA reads TGTGCCAGCAGACACCAGGGTGTGGATGAGCAGTTCTTC. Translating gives CASRHQGVDEQFF.

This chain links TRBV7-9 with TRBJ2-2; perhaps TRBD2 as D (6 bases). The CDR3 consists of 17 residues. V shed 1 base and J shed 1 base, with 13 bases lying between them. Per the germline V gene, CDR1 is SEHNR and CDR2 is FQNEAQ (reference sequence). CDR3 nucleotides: TGTGCCAGCAGCTTAGGGTTGGAGCGGGTGAACACCGGGGAGCTGTTTTTT. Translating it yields CASSLGLERVNTGELFF.

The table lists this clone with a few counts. CDR3 DNA sequence: TGTGCCAGCAGACGAGAACTGGATGCTAGCGGGATCTACAATGAGCAGTTCTTC. Protein: CASRRELDASGIYNEQFF. V is TRBV5-4 and J is TRBJ2-1; 9 positions match TRBD2. Germline V gene lookup returns CDR1 SGHNT and CDR2 YYREEE (reference sequence). The CDR3 sequence is 18 residues long. The trim removed 5 bases at V and 3 bases at J, leaving 15 bases unmatched.

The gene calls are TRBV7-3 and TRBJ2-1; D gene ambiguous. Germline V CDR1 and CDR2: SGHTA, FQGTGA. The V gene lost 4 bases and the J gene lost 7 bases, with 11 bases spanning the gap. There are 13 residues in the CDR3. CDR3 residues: CASSSQAKNEQFF. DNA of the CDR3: TGTGCCAGCAGCTCCCAGGCAAAAAATGAGCAGTTCTTC.

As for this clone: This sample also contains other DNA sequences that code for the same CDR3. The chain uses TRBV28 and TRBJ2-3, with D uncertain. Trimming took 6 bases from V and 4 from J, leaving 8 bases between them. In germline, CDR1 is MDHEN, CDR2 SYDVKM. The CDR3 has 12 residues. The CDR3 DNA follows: TGTGCCAGCAGCAGTTCCCCAGATACGCAGTATTTT. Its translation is CASSSSPDTQYF. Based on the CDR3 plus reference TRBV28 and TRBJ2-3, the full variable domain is DVKVTQSSRYLVKRTGEKVFLECVQDMDHENMFWYRQDPGLGLRLIYFSYDVKMKEKGDIPEGYSVSREKKERFSLILESASTNQTSMYLCASSSSPDTQYFGPGTRLTVL.

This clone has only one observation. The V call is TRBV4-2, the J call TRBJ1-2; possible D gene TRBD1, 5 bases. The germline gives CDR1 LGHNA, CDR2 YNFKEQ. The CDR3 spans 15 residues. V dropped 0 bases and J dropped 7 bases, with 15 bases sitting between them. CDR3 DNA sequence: TGTGCCAGCAGCCAAGAAGCAGGGAACTTAGGTGGCTACACCTTC. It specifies CASSQEAGNLGGYTF.